These 5 T cell receptor beta chains originate from one sample sequenced in a study of blood T cell repertoires in COVID-19 (dated by TCRdb to between 2020 and 2021). Library prep was done by the immunoSEQ multiplex PCR assay. TCRdb provides this immuneACCESS table in a form limited to in-frame rearrangements. Some clones are lacking; in checked studies, under half of them reflect an unresolved V gene, and why the rest are absent is not known. Across this sample there are 150,000 or so clones, with about three quarters seen only once. The top ten hold just under 3% of the sample. The sequenced sample was PBMCs or T cells enriched from blood (not recorded which). These receptors were taken from a woman in her fifties or sixties who had recovered from COVID-19.

The rearrangement joins TRBV19 to TRBJ2-1; 9 positions match TRBD2. From germline, CDR1 is LNHDA and CDR2 SQIVND (reference sequence). The CDR3 length is 15 residues. The V and J ends lost 7 bases and 7 bases, in that order; junction bases with no gene match: 11. CDR3 protein: CASNNFGAGGNEQFF. For the CDR3, the DNA is TGTGCCAGTAACAACTTCGGAGCGGGGGGTAATGAGCAGTTCTTC.

The chain is built from TRBV3-1 (or the pseudogene TRBV3-2) and TRBJ1-2; D gene unclear. There are 14 residues in the CDR3. V shed 8 bases and J shed 0 bases, with 13 bases lying between them. CDR1 is LGHDT and CDR2 is YNNKEL in the germline V gene (reference sequence). The CDR3 DNA sequence: TGTGCCAGCCGGAAGGGAGTAGCTAACTATGGCTACACCTTC. Its protein is CASRKGVANYGYTF.

The chain recombines TRBV18 with TRBJ2-5, with 11 nucleotides matching TRBD2. The CDR3 is made up of 15 amino acids. Germline CDR1 is KGHSH and CDR2 is LQKENI. With V trimmed by 6 bases and J by 5 bases, 8 bases remained unmatched. CDR3 region: CASSPISGGAETQYF. The CDR3 DNA sequence: TGTGCCAGCTCGCCCATTAGCGGGGGGGCCGAGACCCAGTACTTC.

The chain employs TRBV12-3 or TRBV12-4 and TRBJ2-6; TRBD2 is a possible D gene (6 bases). Deletions cut 8 bases from V and 2 bases from J, with 7 bases between. This CDR3 contains 13 residues. CDR3 amino acids: CASAGTGANVLTF. The CDR3 nucleotides read TGTGCCAGCGCGGGAACTGGGGCCAACGTCCTGACTTTC.

The rearrangement joins TRBV19 to TRBJ1-1; 10 nucleotides line up with TRBD1. The CDR3 consists of 15 residues. J lost 5 bases, V lost 7 bases, and 10 bases had no gene match. Germline V lookup: CDR1 LNHDA, CDR2 SQIVND (reference sequence). The CDR3 coding sequence is TGTGCCAGTAACGAACCCGGGACAGGGGTTACTGAAGCTTTCTTT. Translation: CASNEPGTGVTEAFF.